Listed below are T cell receptor beta chains from one sample, sequenced in a study of beta chain features in type 1 diabetes. Method: immunoSEQ multiplex PCR; TCRdb's copy keeps in-frame clones and lacks some. This table has about 29,000 clones, 56% appearing once. The sequenced material came from Tregs from blood. All receptors come from a woman aged 18-30 years with type 1 diabetes. Both conserved end residues are part of each CDR3. D genes are given only for firm matches. A clone size is listed for some rows: how often the clone was seen (once, few, many), or a class if it is expanded.

size | J | D | V | CDR3 | DNA
few | TRBJ2-1 | TRBD2 | TRBV6-1 | CASSRTSGVEQFF | TGTGCCAGCAGCCGGACTAGCGGAGTCGAGCAGTTCTTC
- | TRBJ2-1 | TRBD2 | TRBV5-4 | CASSTGTSGRNEQFF | TGTGCCAGCAGCACCGGGACTAGCGGGAGGAATGAGCAGTTCTTC
- | TRBJ1-1 | - | TRBV5-1 | CASSSKQGADTEAFF | TGCGCCAGCAGCTCCAAACAGGGCGCGGACACTGAAGCTTTCTTT
once | TRBJ1-5 | - | TRBV6-5 | CATRPQGGSNQPQHF | TGTGCCACCAGACCTCAGGGAGGGAGCAATCAGCCCCAGCATTTT
- | TRBJ2-7 | TRBD2 | TRBV28 | CASRTSGVTYEQYF | TGTGCCAGCAGGACTAGCGGGGTTACCTACGAGCAGTACTTC
few | TRBJ2-1 | - | TRBV5-1 | CASSLGWSSYNEQFF | TGCGCCAGCAGCTTGGGCTGGAGCTCCTACAATGAGCAGTTCTTC
few | TRBJ1-3 | TRBD1 | TRBV7-9 | CASSFARQGKAAGNTIYF | TGTGCCAGCAGCTTCGCCCGACAGGGCAAGGCTGCTGGAAACACCATATATTTT
- | TRBJ2-4 | - | TRBV2 | CASRGVVEGVGF | TGTGCCAGCAGGGGGGTGGTGGAGGGTGTAGGCTTC
- | TRBJ1-5 | TRBD1 | TRBV4-1 | CASSQLGQGKNQPQHF | TGCGCCAGCAGCCAATTGGGACAGGGAAAGAATCAGCCCCAGCATTTT
few | TRBJ1-4 | TRBD1 | TRBV7-2 | CASSVPGQGRRKLFF | TGTGCCAGCAGCGTTCCGGGACAGGGAAGACGAAAACTGTTTTTT
- | TRBJ2-7 | TRBD2 | TRBV29-1 | CSVEVESSGRSTYEQYF | TGCAGCGTTGAAGTGGAGTCTAGCGGGAGATCCACCTACGAGCAGTACTTC
- | TRBJ2-3 | TRBD1 | TRBV18 | CASSPQGAPTDTQYF | TGTGCCAGCTCACCACAGGGGGCGCCGACAGATACGCAGTATTTT
- | TRBJ2-3 | TRBD1 | TRBV11-2 | CASSLGQGAWFDTDTQYF | TGTGCCAGCAGCTTAGGACAGGGGGCCTGGTTCGACACAGATACGCAGTATTTT
- | TRBJ2-7 | TRBD1 | TRBV28 | CASSPQGSSYEQYF | TGTGCCAGCAGTCCACAGGGGAGCTCCTACGAGCAGTACTTC
- | TRBJ2-1 | TRBD1 | TRBV28 | CASTKGQGTIYNEQFF | TGTGCCAGCACCAAGGGACAGGGAACTATCTACAATGAGCAGTTCTTC
- | TRBJ2-5 | TRBD2 | TRBV5-5 | CASTGGLRETQYF | TGTGCCAGCACGGGAGGGCTTCGCGAGACCCAGTACTTC
- | TRBJ2-2 | - | TRBV7-2 | CASSPRGNTGELFF | TGTGCCAGCAGCCCCCGCGGGAACACCGGGGAGCTGTTTTTT
- | TRBJ2-3 | - | TRBV29-1 | CSVATGPGTTDTQYF | TGCAGCGTCGCAACAGGGCCTGGTACCACAGATACGCAGTATTTT
- | TRBJ1-2 | - | TRBV6-1 | CASRGGVIDGYTF | TGTGCCAGCAGAGGGGGGGTGATCGATGGCTACACCTTC
few | TRBJ2-3 | - | TRBV11-2 | CASSLDSRGTDTQYF | TGTGCCAGCAGCTTAGACTCGCGGGGCACAGATACGCAGTATTTT
- | TRBJ1-5 | - | TRBV27 | CASSYQGRHQPQHF | TGTGCCAGCAGTTATCAGGGGCGCCATCAGCCCCAGCATTTT
- | TRBJ2-2 | TRBD2 | TRBV11-2 | CASSPPLAANTGELFF | TGTGCCAGCAGCCCCCCACTAGCGGCGAACACCGGGGAGCTGTTTTTT
- | TRBJ1-1 | TRBD1 | TRBV2 | CASSGGTGAKNEAFF | TGTGCCAGCAGCGGGGGGACAGGGGCCAAAAATGAAGCTTTCTTT
- | TRBJ2-1 | TRBD2 | TRBV10-2 | CASEGRGSYNEQFF | TGCGCCAGCGAGGGGAGGGGCTCCTACAATGAGCAGTTCTTC
- | TRBJ1-4 | - | TRBV19 | CASSAYRIGSEKLFF | TGTGCCAGTAGTGCCTACAGGATAGGAAGTGAAAAACTGTTTTTT
few | TRBJ1-5 | - | TRBV28 | CASSLGGAGQYYSNQPQHF | TGTGCCAGCAGTTTAGGAGGGGCCGGCCAGTATTATAGCAATCAGCCCCAGCATTTT
- | TRBJ2-1 | - | TRBV15 | CATSREGARDEQFF | TGTGCCACCAGCCGGGAGGGGGCGAGGGATGAGCAGTTCTTC
- | TRBJ1-2 | - | TRBV18 | CASSPNHRGDNYGYTF | TGTGCCAGCTCACCCAACCATCGGGGAGATAACTATGGCTACACCTTC
- | TRBJ2-3 | TRBD2 | TRBV4-1 | CASSQSGGRTDTQYF | TGCGCCAGCAGCCAGAGCGGGGGCCGCACAGATACGCAGTATTTT
- | TRBJ2-1 | TRBD2 | TRBV18 | CASSPTASGDYNEQFF | TGTGCCAGCTCCCCTACCGCTAGCGGGGACTACAATGAGCAGTTCTTC
- | TRBJ2-7 | - | TRBV7-2 | CASSLDYYSPEQYF | TGTGCCAGCAGCCTCGACTATTATTCCCCCGAGCAGTACTTC
- | TRBJ2-5 | - | TRBV19 | CASSTTGTQQETQYF | TGTGCCAGTAGTACGACCGGGACTCAACAAGAGACCCAGTACTTC
few | TRBJ1-5 | TRBD1 | TRBV30 | CAWRKQGMGSNQPQHF | TGTGCCTGGAGAAAACAGGGGATGGGAAGCAATCAGCCCCAGCATTTT
once | TRBJ1-5 | TRBD1 | TRBV7-2 | CASSLAQTGTNQPQHF | TGTGCCAGCAGCTTAGCCCAGACAGGGACTAATCAGCCCCAGCATTTT
- | TRBJ2-3 | - | TRBV2 | CASMAGLSTDTQYF | TGTGCCAGCATGGCAGGTCTCAGCACAGATACGCAGTATTTT
- | TRBJ1-2 | TRBD1 | TRBV7-2 | CASSLSRTGEGYTF | TGTGCCAGCAGCTTATCCAGGACAGGGGAAGGCTACACCTTC
- | TRBJ2-1 | TRBD2 | TRBV2 | CASSNPGTSGTNEQFF | TGCGCCAGCAGCAACCCCGGGACTAGCGGGACCAATGAGCAGTTCTTC
few | TRBJ2-1 | - | TRBV13 | CASRPQGGDVGQFF | TGTGCCAGCAGACCCCAGGGGGGCGACGTCGGGCAGTTCTTC
few | TRBJ2-3 | - | TRBV5-1 | CASSLLAPNTDTQYF | TGCGCCAGCAGCTTATTAGCCCCCAACACAGATACGCAGTATTTT
- | TRBJ2-7 | TRBD1 | TRBV5-1 | CASSHGTGVSYEQYF | TGCGCCAGCAGCCACGGGACAGGGGTCTCCTACGAGCAGTACTTC
- | TRBJ1-2 | - | TRBV30 | CAWSVQSNYGYTF | TGTGCCTGGAGTGTACAGTCTAACTATGGCTACACCTTC
once | TRBJ1-2 | - | TRBV5-1 | CASSLDPTGRDYTF | TGCGCCAGCAGCTTGGACCCAACAGGCAGGGACTACACCTTC
- | TRBJ2-7 | - | TRBV2 | CASSQRPYEQYF | TGTGCCAGCAGTCAGAGGCCCTACGAGCAGTACTTC
- | TRBJ1-1 | TRBD1 | TRBV5-6 | CASSRRPGTGMTEAFF | TGTGCCAGCAGCCGACGTCCCGGGACAGGGATGACTGAAGCTTTCTTT
- | TRBJ2-1 | - | TRBV5-1 | CASSLNPSSIARSSYNEQFF | TGCGCCAGCAGCTTGAACCCTTCCTCTATAGCGCGAAGCTCCTACAATGAGCAGTTCTTC
- | TRBJ1-6 | TRBD1 | TRBV6-6 | CASSRVQGAASPLHF | TGTGCCAGCAGCCGCGTTCAGGGGGCCGCATCACCCCTCCACTTT
few | TRBJ2-5 | TRBD2 | TRBV6-5 | CASSYSGGTSETQYF | TGTGCCAGCAGTTACTCGGGGGGGACGTCCGAGACCCAGTACTTC